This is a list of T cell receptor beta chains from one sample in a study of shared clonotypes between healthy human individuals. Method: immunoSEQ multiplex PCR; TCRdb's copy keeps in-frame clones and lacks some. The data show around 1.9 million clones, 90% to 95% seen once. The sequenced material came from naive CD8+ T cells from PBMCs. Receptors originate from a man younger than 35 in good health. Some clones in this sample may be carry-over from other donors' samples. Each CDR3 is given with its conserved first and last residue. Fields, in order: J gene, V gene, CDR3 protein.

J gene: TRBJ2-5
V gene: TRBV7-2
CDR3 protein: CASSQIAGGTIYQETQYF

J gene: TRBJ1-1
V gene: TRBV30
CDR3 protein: CAWSGEGIYGRNTEAFF

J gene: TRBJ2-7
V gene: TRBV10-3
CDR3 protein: CAISVSGISLEQYF

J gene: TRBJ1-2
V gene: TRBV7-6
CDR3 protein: CASSLAPDTLYGYTF

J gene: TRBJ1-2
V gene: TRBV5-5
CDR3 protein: CASTNGTLLGGYTF

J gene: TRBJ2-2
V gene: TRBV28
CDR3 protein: CASTATSGSNGELFF

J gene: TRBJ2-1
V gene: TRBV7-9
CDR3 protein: CASTDTHRHNEQFF

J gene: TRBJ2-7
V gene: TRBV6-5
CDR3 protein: CASSYSGPSYEQYF

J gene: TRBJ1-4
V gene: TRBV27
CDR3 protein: CASSFTGGSEKLFF

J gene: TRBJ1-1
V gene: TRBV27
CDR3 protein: CASASDRNTEAFF

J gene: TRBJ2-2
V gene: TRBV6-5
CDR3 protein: CASSYWQGNTGELFF

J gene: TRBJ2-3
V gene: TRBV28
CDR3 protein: CASSRGLAGATDTQYF

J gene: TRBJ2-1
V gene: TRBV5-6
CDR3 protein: CASSLGLAGGYNEQFF

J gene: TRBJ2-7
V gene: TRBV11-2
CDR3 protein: CASSTRQTYEQYF

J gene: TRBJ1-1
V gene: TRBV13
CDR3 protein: CASSSYRELEAFF

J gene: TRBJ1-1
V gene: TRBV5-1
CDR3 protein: CASSLSGRGTEAFF

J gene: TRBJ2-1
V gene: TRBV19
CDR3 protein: CASSGTYNEQFF

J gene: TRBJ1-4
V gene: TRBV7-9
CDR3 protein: CASSPGGVTNEKLFF

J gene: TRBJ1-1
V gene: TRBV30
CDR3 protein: CALRGGRGTEAFF

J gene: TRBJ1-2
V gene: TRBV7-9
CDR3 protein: CASSGTDANYGYTF

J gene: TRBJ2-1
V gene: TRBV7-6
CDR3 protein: CASSLGYNEQFF

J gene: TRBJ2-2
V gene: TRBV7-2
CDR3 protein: CASSFGGGELFF